These 25 T cell receptor beta chains were all obtained from the same sample, sequenced in a study of blood T cells in healthy people across ages. Alongside a J-beta primer mix, a sample-barcoded 5' primer served in a second PCR lasting roughly 6 to 12 cycles. TCRdb reprocessed the 5' RACE reads with MiXCR, giving one entry per CDR3 protein. The table records roughly 1.4 million distinct CDR3 sequences, roughly 64% of them present only once. The material sequenced was blood. The receptors derive from a man between 18 and 29 years old in good health.

V gene TRBV4-3 combines with J gene TRBJ2-7; 8 bases fit TRBD1. The germline gives CDR1 LGHNA, CDR2 YSLEER. Germline trimming cut 1 base from V and 7 bases from J; bases unmatched to any gene: 12. The CDR3 runs 16 residues. The CDR3, as DNA: TGCGCCAGCAGCCAAGGGACAGGGTTCTCCTACAATGAGCAGTACTTC. Protein sequence: CASSQGTGFSYNEQYF.

The chain combines TRBV20-1 with TRBJ2-6, with D possibly TRBD2 on 6 matching bases. The germline gives CDR1 DFQATT, CDR2 SNEGSKA (reference sequence). V dropped 1 base and J dropped 2 bases, with 12 bases sitting between them. This CDR3 region has 16 residues. CDR3 bases: TGCAGTGCTAGAGGAAGGGAGGATACTGGGGCCAACGTCCTGACTTTC. This translates into CSARGREDTGANVLTF.

This clonotype showed up just a few times. V usage is TRBV29-1 and J usage is TRBJ1-2; TRBD1 matches 9 bases. This CDR3 comprises 16 residues. The J segment lost 2 bases and the V segment lost 7 bases, leaving 14 bases of the junction unmatched. Germline V CDR1 and CDR2: SQVTM, ANQGSEA. CDR3 protein: CSAGTGSMVGNYGYTF. The DNA of the CDR3 is TGCAGCGCTGGGACAGGGAGTATGGTGGGAAACTATGGCTACACCTTC. The variable domain in full, with the rest retrieved from reference TRBV29-1 and TRBJ1-2, is SAVISQKPSRDICQRGTSLTIQCQVDSQVTMMFWYRQQPGQSLTLIATANQGSEATYESGFVIDKFPISRPNLTFSTLTVSNMSPEDSSIYLCSAGTGSMVGNYGYTFGSGTRLTVV.

Written as DNA, the CDR3 is TGCAGCGTTGAATGGGCAGGGCTAAGCTCCTACAATGAGCAGTTCTTC. The encoded protein is CSVEWAGLSSYNEQFF. This sequence joins TRBV29-1 and TRBJ2-1; TRBD1 is a possible D gene (5 bases). In germline, CDR1 is SQVTM, CDR2 ANQGSEA. The CDR3 is 16 residues long. V was shortened by 2 bases and J by 0 bases, with 14 bases between the two germline ends.

This clonotype was found a few times. The rearrangement joins TRBV12-3 or TRBV12-4 to TRBJ2-5; tentative D call: TRBD2 (6 bases). Trimming removed 6 bases from V and 2 bases from J, with 16 bases in between. The CDR3 loop spans 15 amino acids. The CDR3 is CASSIGSRGQETQYF. The CDR3 bases are TGTGCCAGCAGCATCGGGAGTCGGGGGCAAGAGACCCAGTACTTC.

The rearrangement links TRBV4-1 to TRBJ2-5, with 7 bases matching TRBD1. Germline V gives CDR1 MGHRA, CDR2 YSYEKL. The CDR3 extends over 17 amino acids. The V and J ends lost 5 bases and 2 bases, in that order; junction bases with no gene match: 14. The CDR3 here is CASSSHGRGQPQETQYF. CDR3 coding DNA: TGCGCCAGCAGCTCGCACGGACGGGGACAGCCGCAAGAGACCCAGTACTTC.

V gene TRBV7-2 combines with J gene TRBJ2-3; 9 bases are a match to TRBD2. J gave up 6 bases and V 7 bases, and 11 bases lay outside the gene matches. The germline CDR1 and CDR2 sequences are SGHTA and FQGNSA. The CDR3 spans 15 residues. The CDR3 is CASILSSGRSDTQYF. The CDR3 nucleotides read TGTGCCAGCATCCTTAGTAGCGGGAGATCGGATACGCAGTATTTT.

J is TRBJ2-7 and V is TRBV9, with 9 bases identical to TRBD2. The V gene's germline CDR1 is SGDLS and CDR2 YYNGEE. The CDR3 length is 15 residues. V lost 0 bases to trimming and J lost 3 bases; unmatched junction nucleotides: 4. The CDR3 is CASSVAASGNYEQYF. CDR3 in DNA: TGTGCCAGCAGCGTAGCGGCTAGCGGGAACTACGAGCAGTACTTC.

The chain employs TRBV7-2 and TRBJ2-5; TRBD2 agrees at 9 bases. This CDR3 comprises 16 residues. Germline-derived CDR1 and CDR2 are SGHTA and FQGNSA. J gave up 5 bases and V 1 base, and 8 bases lay outside the gene matches. CDR3: CASSLVSAGGPETQYF. DNA for the CDR3: TGTGCCAGCAGCTTAGTTTCAGCGGGAGGCCCGGAGACCCAGTACTTC.

This clonotype has just a few counts. The rearrangement uses TRBV7-2 and TRBJ2-1; D is undetermined. The germline gives CDR1 SGHTA, CDR2 FQGNSA. The CDR3 has 12 amino acids. V lost 4 bases, J lost 10 bases, and 11 bases lay in between. The CDR3 loop reads CASSSPMTEQFF. For the CDR3, the DNA is TGTGCCAGCAGCTCCCCGATGACGGAGCAGTTCTTC.

The chain couples TRBV6-2 or TRBV6-3 to TRBJ1-1; D is perhaps TRBD1 (5 bases). Trimming stripped 5 bases from V and 0 bases from J, with 10 bases between. The germline gives CDR1 MNHEY, CDR2 SVGEGT. CDR3 size: 14 residues. The CDR3 loop reads CASSDRDMNTEAFF. The CDR3, as DNA: TGTGCCAGCAGTGACAGAGACATGAACACTGAAGCTTTCTTT.

The rearrangement joins TRBV4-1 to TRBJ1-4, with D hard to call. This CDR3 contains 15 residues. V lost 5 bases, J lost 5 bases, and 15 bases lay in between. Germline CDR1 and CDR2: MGHRA and YSYEKL. The CDR3 is CASSTHREKNEKLFF. In nucleotides, the CDR3 is TGCGCCAGCAGCACGCACAGAGAAAAAAATGAAAAACTGTTTTTT.

The chain joins TRBV3-1 to TRBJ2-6; D is possibly TRBD2 (6 bases). The germline V and J ends were trimmed by 8 bases and 3 bases, with 11 bases remaining between them. In germline, CDR1 is LGHDT, CDR2 YNNKEL (reference sequence). CDR3 length equals 14 residues. CDR3 in DNA: TGTGCCAGCGGGGGGAACCATGGGGCCAACGTCCTGACTTTC. This codes for CASGGNHGANVLTF.

In this sample, this clonotype turned up once. V and J are TRBV24-1 and TRBJ1-2, with a possible D match to TRBD1 (6 bases). Trimming stripped 5 bases from V and 2 bases from J, with 11 bases between. Germline V lookup: CDR1 KGHDR, CDR2 SFDVKD. The CDR3 has 14 amino acids. CDR3 amino acids: CATSGQGRNYGYTF. In DNA, the CDR3 is TGTGCCACCAGTGGTCAGGGGAGAAACTATGGCTACACCTTC.

The chain carries TRBV7-2 and TRBJ2-1; a weak D match, TRBD1 (6 bases). Trimming removed 5 bases from V and 7 bases from J, with 18 bases in between. The CDR3 sequence is 15 residues long. CDR1 is SGHTA, CDR2 FQGNSA, per germline. The CDR3 DNA sequence: TGTGCCAGCAGCCCCAGGGGTAGGGCGCCAAATGAGCAGTTCTTC. This gives the protein CASSPRGRAPNEQFF.

V is TRBV7-2 and J is TRBJ1-1; tentatively, D is TRBD1 (6 bases). Germline V CDR1 and CDR2: SGHTA, FQGNSA. V lost 1 base and J 12 bases, leaving 15 bases between the germline ends. The CDR3 extends over 13 amino acids. The chain's CDR3 is CASSLGRGGSSFF. CDR3 nucleotides: TGTGCCAGCAGCTTAGGCAGGGGCGGATCATCTTTCTTT.

The chain links TRBV10-2 to TRBJ2-5, with TRBD1 as a possible D gene (6 bases). CDR1 is WSHSY, CDR2 SAAADI, per germline. The V end lost 7 bases, the J end lost 4 bases, and 13 bases lay between the germline ends. CDR3 length: 13 residues. The CDR3 sequence is CASTGSGVETQYF. For the CDR3, the DNA is TGCGCCAGCACCGGGTCAGGGGTAGAGACCCAGTACTTC.

This chain links TRBV4-1 with TRBJ2-3; D remains ambiguous. Per germline, CDR1 MGHRA and CDR2 YSYEKL. V lost 1 base and J 1 base, leaving 12 bases between the germline ends. The CDR3 is made up of 16 amino acids. This CDR3 reads CASSQVDIRGTDTQYF. CDR3 in DNA: TGCGCCAGCAGCCAAGTAGACATCCGGGGCACAGATACGCAGTATTTT.

This rearrangement joins TRBV20-1 to TRBJ2-1; 10 bases line up with TRBD2. Germline loops: CDR1 DFQATT, CDR2 SNEGSKA (reference sequence). There are 14 residues in the CDR3. The J segment lost 5 bases and the V segment lost 3 bases, leaving 4 bases of the junction unmatched. For the CDR3, the DNA is TGCAGTGCTAGCCCTAGCGGGAGCCACAATGAGCAGTTCTTC. Residues: CSASPSGSHNEQFF.

This clonotype was detected a few times. The chain carries TRBV20-1 and TRBJ1-5; TRBD1 aligns across 9 bases. The length of the CDR3 is 13 residues. CDR1 DFQATT and CDR2 SNEGSKA come from the germline V gene (reference sequence). V lost 6 bases, J lost 5 bases, and 5 bases stayed unmatched. The CDR3 spells CSAGDRVDQPQHF. CDR3 sequence (DNA): TGCAGTGCCGGGGACAGGGTCGATCAGCCCCAGCATTTT.

V usage is TRBV29-1 and J usage is TRBJ2-1; tentatively, D is TRBD2 (5 bases). The DNA end lines up better with TRBJ2-7; the J call may be wrong. The CDR3 is 13 amino acids. The V gene's germline CDR1 is SQVTM and CDR2 ANQGSEA. The CDR3: CSGSGSSYNEQYF. The CDR3 DNA reads TGCAGCGGCAGCGGCAGCTCCTACAATGAGCAGTACTTC.

The V call is TRBV7-8, the J call TRBJ1-2; unclear D gene. Germline-derived CDR1 and CDR2 are SGHVS and FQNEAQ. This CDR3 region has 12 residues. V gave up 5 bases and J gave up 6 bases, with 10 bases separating them. In nucleotides, the CDR3 is TGTGCCAGCAGCCACGGCCTCGATGGCTACACCTTC. Protein product: CASSHGLDGYTF.

The rearrangement uses TRBV3-1 and TRBJ2-7; no clear D gene. Trimming took 1 base from V and 2 from J, leaving 12 bases between them. This CDR3 contains 15 residues. Germline V gives CDR1 LGHDT, CDR2 YNNKEL (reference sequence). The CDR3 DNA sequence: TGTGCCAGCAGCCAAGCGATGGCAGGTACCTACGAGCAGTACTTC. This codes for CASSQAMAGTYEQYF.

The V gene is TRBV10-1, the J gene TRBJ2-3; D is uncertain. Germline lookup yields CDR1 WNHNN and CDR2 SYGVQD (reference sequence). Trimming removed 8 bases at V and 8 bases at J, with 20 bases between. CDR3 length equals 14 residues. CDR3 amino acids: CASSPGPQAGTQYF. DNA of the CDR3: TGCGCCAGCTCGCCGGGCCCGCAGGCAGGTACGCAGTATTTT.

This clonotype was counted between two and nine times. V is TRBV4-1 and J is TRBJ1-6; no definite D call. V was clipped by 0 bases and J by 0 bases, with 6 bases between them. This CDR3 has 16 amino acids. Germline V lookup: CDR1 MGHRA, CDR2 YSYEKL. As DNA, the CDR3 is TGCGCCAGCAGCCAAGAGGATGGCTCCTATAATTCACCCCTCCACTTT. Amino acid sequence: CASSQEDGSYNSPLHF.